This T cell receptor beta chain emerged from a study of blood T cell repertoires in COVID-19. Whole-study context: Samples taken during acute and convalescent COVID-19 were collected in the United States, Italy and Spain.

This table comes from immunoSEQ multiplex PCR, and its TCRdb copy is limited to in-frame clones, with some not included. The sample includes fewer than 200,000 clones, around 87% seen only once; the top ten take roughly 2.5%. CDR1 is SGHRS, CDR2 YFSETQ, per germline. The CDR3 loop spans 15 amino acids. With V trimmed by 2 bases and J by 7 bases, 8 bases remained unmatched. This chain connects TRBV5-1 to TRBJ2-2; TRBD2 aligns across 7 bases. Sample: peripheral blood. The TCR comes from an elderly woman with COVID-19, enrolled during active disease. CDR3 region: CASSLLASDNGELFF. CDR3 bases: TGCGCCAGCAGCTTACTAGCGTCGGACAACGGGGAGCTGTTTTTT.